This T cell receptor beta chain derives from a study of T cell responses to AZD1222 COVID-19 vaccine. Broader study findings: Among the donors, most were white British and more were female, and clonal diversity was possibly underestimated. Two doses of AZD1222 preceded a rise in Spike-specific TCR breadth and depth.

This CDR3 has 14 residues. CDR1 and CDR2 from the germline V gene are SGHTA and FQGTGA. With 3 bases removed from V and 9 bases from J, the gap between germline ends came to 12 bases. To note about this clone: Its matching antigen is unknown.

Profiling relied on immunoSEQ multiplex PCR, and the TCRdb table lists in-frame clones only, not all of them. Here the sample spans roughly 150,000 clones, roughly 92% being singletons. The sample was peripheral blood, taken on day 0 of AZD1222 vaccination. The chain is built from TRBV7-3 and TRBJ1-6; no firm D call. The receptor comes from an adult in good health. Here the CDR3 reads CASSFGGRVSPLHF. In DNA, the CDR3 is TGTGCCAGCAGCTTTGGAGGGAGGGTTTCACCCCTCCACTTT.